Listed here are 22 T cell receptor beta chains from one sample, sequenced in a study of T cell changes during pregnancy in multiple sclerosis. Profiled with immunoSEQ multiplex PCR; TCRdb holds only in-frame clones, not every one. The repertoire holds tens of thousands of clones, with about nine tenths as singletons. The specimen was CD4+ T cells from peripheral blood mononuclear cells, collected after pregnancy. Receptor source: a female donor with multiple sclerosis, enrolled in a pregnancy study.

This sequence joins TRBV6-1 and TRBJ2-1, with 7 bases matching TRBD1. The germline V gene has CDR1 MNHNS and CDR2 SASEGT. This CDR3 is built from 13 residues. V shed 0 bases, J shed 13 bases, and the junction held 6 bases outside the gene matches. CDR3 residues: CASSEARGLNQFF. CDR3 nucleotide sequence: TGTGCCAGCAGTGAAGCAAGGGGGCTTAACCAGTTCTTC.

This chain links TRBV15 with TRBJ1-5; tentatively, D is TRBD1 (5 bases). Germline V gives CDR1 LNHNV, CDR2 YYDKDF (reference sequence). There are 16 residues in the CDR3. With 4 bases removed from V and 2 bases from J, the gap between germline ends came to 15 bases. The CDR3 loop is CATSTGGTRGNQPQHF. In DNA form, the CDR3 reads TGTGCCACCAGCACGGGGGGGACCCGGGGCAATCAGCCCCAGCATTTT.

This chain joins TRBV19 and TRBJ1-1; D remains ambiguous. The germline CDR1 and CDR2 sequences are LNHDA and SQIVND (reference sequence). V was shortened by 5 bases and J by 1 base, with 8 bases between the two germline ends. This CDR3 has 13 amino acids. CDR3 loop: CASSEDSNTEAFF. In DNA form, the CDR3 reads TGTGCCAGTAGTGAGGACTCGAACACTGAAGCTTTCTTT. Complete variable domain (other parts from reference TRBV19 and TRBJ1-1): DGGITQSPKYLFRKEGQNVTLSCEQNLNHDAMYWYRQDPGQGLRLIYYSQIVNDFQKGDIAEGYSVSREKKESFPLTVTSAQKNPTAFYLCASSEDSNTEAFFGQGTRLTVV.

This sequence joins TRBV2 and TRBJ2-7; D perhaps matches TRBD2 (5 bases). Trimming pared 7 bases from V and 7 bases from J, leaving 17 bases between. The CDR3 has 13 amino acids. The germline CDR1 and CDR2 sequences are SNHLY and FYNNEI. The CDR3 is CASTRLPEREQYF. The CDR3 bases are TGTGCCAGCACGCGACTACCTGAGAGGGAGCAGTACTTC. The whole variable domain, remainder taken from reference TRBV2 and TRBJ2-7, is EPEVTQTPSHQVTQMGQEVILRCVPISNHLYFYWYRQILGQKVEFLVSFYNNEISEKSEIFDDQFSVERPDGSNFTLKIRSTKLEDSAMYFCASTRLPEREQYFGPGTRLTVT.

The chain is built from TRBV19 and TRBJ1-5; TRBD1 agrees at 9 bases. The J segment lost 6 bases and the V segment lost 3 bases, leaving 3 bases of the junction unmatched. Germline lookup yields CDR1 LNHDA and CDR2 SQIVND (reference sequence). CDR3 length: 14 amino acids. The DNA for the CDR3 is TGTGCCAGTAGTATCCGGGACAGGGTTCAGCCCCAGCATTTT. Translating gives CASSIRDRVQPQHF.

The chain carries TRBV25-1 and TRBJ2-7, with a possible D match to TRBD2 (7 bases). CDR3 length equals 15 residues. Looked up from germline, CDR1 is MGHDK and CDR2 is SYGVNS. V was clipped by 5 bases and J by 1 base, with 15 bases between them. The CDR3 spells CASSRAGAVSYEQYF. In DNA, the CDR3 is TGTGCCAGCAGTAGGGCGGGGGCGGTTTCCTACGAGCAGTACTTC.

This clone was seen only once. The chain has TRBV30 and TRBJ1-1; 10 nucleotides match TRBD1. Germline values: CDR1 GTSNPN, CDR2 SVGIG (reference sequence). This CDR3 comprises 13 residues. V dropped 0 bases and J dropped 10; count of bases not matched to a gene: 5. DNA for the CDR3: TGTGCCTGGAGTGTGTCGGGACAGGGGACAGCTTTCTTT. This sequence encodes CAWSVSGQGTAFF. The entire variable domain, with the rest obtained from reference TRBV30 and TRBJ1-1, is as follows: SQTIHQWPATLVQPVGSPLSLECTVEGTSNPNLYWYRQAAGRGLQLLFYSVGIGQISSEVPQNLSASRPQDRQFILSSKKLLLSDSGFYLCAWSVSGQGTAFFGQGTRLTVV.

The rearrangement uses TRBV27 and TRBJ2-3; possible D gene TRBD2, 6 bases. This CDR3 is 16 amino acids long. Trimming pared 6 bases from V and 5 bases from J, leaving 21 bases between. Germline-derived CDR1 and CDR2 are MNHEY and SMNVEV (reference sequence). The CDR3 sequence: CASRPAGGMPRDTQYF. CDR3 sequence (DNA): TGTGCCAGCAGACCCGCAGGCGGGATGCCCAGAGATACGCAGTATTTT.

V is TRBV30 and J is TRBJ2-7; the match to TRBD1 covers 7 bases. Per the germline V gene, CDR1 is GTSNPN and CDR2 is SVGIG (reference sequence). The length of the CDR3 is 14 residues. V was pared by 0 bases and J by 4 bases, with 6 bases of the junction left unmatched. In DNA, the CDR3 is TGTGCCTGGAGTGTACTAACAGGGGCATACGAGCAGTACTTC. Amino acid sequence: CAWSVLTGAYEQYF. Looking up the rest from reference TRBV30 and TRBJ2-7 gives the full variable domain: SQTIHQWPATLVQPVGSPLSLECTVEGTSNPNLYWYRQAAGRGLQLLFYSVGIGQISSEVPQNLSASRPQDRQFILSSKKLLLSDSGFYLCAWSVLTGAYEQYFGPGTRLTVT.

This chain connects TRBV27 to TRBJ1-5; 8 bases agree with TRBD1. The CDR3 contains 15 residues. Germline V lookup: CDR1 MNHEY, CDR2 SMNVEV (reference sequence). With V trimmed by 6 bases and J by 5 bases, 9 bases remained unmatched. This CDR3 is CASRGAGGFYQPQHF. As DNA, the CDR3 is TGTGCCAGCAGGGGCGCAGGGGGCTTTTATCAGCCCCAGCATTTT.

This chain uses TRBV19 with TRBJ2-1; 7 bases fit TRBD2. This CDR3 is 13 amino acids long. Germline loops: CDR1 LNHDA, CDR2 SQIVND (reference sequence). Trimming cost V 6 bases and J 6 bases; bases outside gene matches: 5. CDR3 bases: TGTGCCAGTAGCGGCAGGGAGGGCAATGAGCAGTTCTTC. Encoded protein: CASSGREGNEQFF.

This clone appeared a single time. The genes are TRBV10-2 and TRBJ2-5; TRBD1 aligns across 8 bases. The V gene's germline CDR1 is WSHSY and CDR2 SAAADI. The ends lost 8 bases at V and 4 bases at J; junction bases unmatched: 9. This CDR3 comprises 14 residues. The CDR3 here is CASGGPGGVETQYF. The CDR3 DNA reads as TGCGCCAGCGGGGGGCCAGGGGGCGTAGAGACCCAGTACTTC.

The chain has TRBV5-1 and TRBJ1-2; TRBD1 matches 8 bases. This CDR3 has 14 amino acids. Trimming removed 3 bases from V and 6 bases from J; junction bases left unmatched: 7. CDR1 and CDR2 from the germline V gene are SGHRS and YFSETQ. CDR3 bases: TGCGCCAGCAGCTGGGGGGACAGGAAGGATGGCTACACCTTC. It codes for CASSWGDRKDGYTF.

The J gene is TRBJ2-7, the V gene TRBV19; D might be TRBD2 (5 bases). This CDR3 spans 14 amino acids. Germline-derived CDR1 and CDR2 are LNHDA and SQIVND (reference sequence). Deletions cut 4 bases from V and 7 bases from J, with 17 bases between. The CDR3 loop is CASSTPGLQREQYF. The CDR3 region has the DNA TGTGCCAGTAGTACCCCAGGACTCCAGAGGGAGCAGTACTTC.

The chain combines TRBV14 with TRBJ2-7, with D hard to call. Trimming removed 1 base from V and 0 bases from J, with 4 bases in between. This CDR3 contains 13 residues. In germline, CDR1 is SGHDN, CDR2 FVKESK. This CDR3 is CASSQVSSYEQYF. The CDR3 coding sequence is TGTGCCAGCAGCCAAGTTAGCTCCTACGAGCAGTACTTC.

This clone appeared once. The rearrangement uses TRBV29-1 and TRBJ2-5; 10 bases align to TRBD2. The J segment lost 2 bases and the V segment lost 7 bases, leaving 1 base of the junction unmatched. From germline, CDR1 is SQVTM and CDR2 ANQGSEA. CDR3 length: 12 residues. CDR3 sequence (DNA): TGCAGCGGGGGACTAGCGCAAGAGACCCAGTACTTC. Translated: CSGGLAQETQYF.

The chain joins TRBV5-1 to TRBJ2-1, with D perhaps TRBD2 (6 bases). The CDR3 consists of 13 residues. Germline V gives CDR1 SGHRS, CDR2 YFSETQ. V was trimmed by 4 bases and J by 10 bases, leaving 15 bases between them. The CDR3 here is CASSKGGEMEQFF. Written as DNA, the CDR3 is TGCGCCAGCAGCAAAGGCGGGGAAATGGAGCAGTTCTTC.

V is TRBV5-6 and J is TRBJ2-7; 9 nucleotides match TRBD2. Germline trimming cut 0 bases from V and 2 bases from J; bases unmatched to any gene: 3. This CDR3 is 15 amino acids long. Looked up from germline, CDR1 is SGHDT and CDR2 is YYEEEE. DNA for the CDR3: TGTGCCAGCAGCTTGGGTCTAGCGGGAACCTACGAGCAGTACTTC. Its translation is CASSLGLAGTYEQYF.

J is TRBJ2-5 and V is TRBV19; 9 bases are shared with TRBD1. The assigned J gene may be wrong: the sequence end matches TRBJ2-7 better. The CDR3 runs to 16 residues. Germline CDR1 is LNHDA and CDR2 is SQIVND (reference sequence). DNA for the CDR3: TGTGCCAGTAGTATATGGGGGACAGGGTCGACCTACGAGCAGTACTTC. It specifies CASSIWGTGSTYEQYF.

This sequence joins TRBV7-2 and TRBJ2-3; 9 positions agree with TRBD1. The trim removed 2 bases at V and 5 bases at J, leaving 2 bases unmatched. The CDR3 has 14 amino acids. Per the germline V gene, CDR1 is SGHTA and CDR2 is FQGNSA. CDR3 residues: CASSLRTGVDTQYF. CDR3 bases: TGTGCCAGCAGCTTAAGGACAGGGGTAGATACGCAGTATTTT.

The chain has TRBV7-9 and TRBJ1-2; 9 nucleotides match TRBD1. V dropped 2 bases and J dropped 2; count of bases not matched to a gene: 6. The CDR3 runs 16 residues. Germline V gene sequence: CDR1 SEHNR, CDR2 FQNEAQ (reference sequence). The CDR3, as DNA: TGTGCCAGCAGCTTAATAAGCGGGACAGGGAACTATGGCTACACCTTC. As protein: CASSLISGTGNYGYTF.

CDR3 in DNA: TGTGCCAGCAGGGGACAGGGGGCAGCTAACTATGGCTACACCTTC. It yields the protein CASRGQGAANYGYTF. The rearrangement joins TRBV2 to TRBJ1-2; TRBD1 matches 12 bases. The ends lost 6 bases at V and 0 bases at J; junction bases unmatched: 2. Germline assignment: CDR1 SNHLY and CDR2 FYNNEI. This CDR3 spans 15 amino acids.